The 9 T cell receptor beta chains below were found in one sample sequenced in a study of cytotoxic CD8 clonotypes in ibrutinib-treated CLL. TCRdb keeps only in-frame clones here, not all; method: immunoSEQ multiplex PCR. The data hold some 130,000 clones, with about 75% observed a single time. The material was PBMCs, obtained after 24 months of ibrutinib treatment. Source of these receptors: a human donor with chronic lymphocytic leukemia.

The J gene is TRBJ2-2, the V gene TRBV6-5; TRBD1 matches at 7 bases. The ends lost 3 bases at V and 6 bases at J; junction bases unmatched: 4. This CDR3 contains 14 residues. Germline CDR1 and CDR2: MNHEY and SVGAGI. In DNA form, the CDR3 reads TGTGCCAGCAGTTATTACAGGGGTGCCGGGGAGCTGTTTTTT. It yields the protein CASSYYRGAGELFF.

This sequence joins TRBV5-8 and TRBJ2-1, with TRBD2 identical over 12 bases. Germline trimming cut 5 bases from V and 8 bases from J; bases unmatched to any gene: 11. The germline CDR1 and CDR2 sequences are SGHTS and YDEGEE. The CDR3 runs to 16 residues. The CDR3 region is CASSPLTSGRGYEQFF. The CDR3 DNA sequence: TGTGCCAGCAGTCCTCTGACTAGCGGGAGAGGTTATGAGCAGTTCTTC.

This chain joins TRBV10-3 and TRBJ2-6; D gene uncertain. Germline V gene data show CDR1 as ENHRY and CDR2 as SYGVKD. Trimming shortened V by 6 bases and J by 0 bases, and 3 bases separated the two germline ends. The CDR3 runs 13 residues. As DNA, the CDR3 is TGTGCCATCAGGGACTCTGGGGCCAACGTCCTGACTTTC. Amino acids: CAIRDSGANVLTF.

Written as DNA, the CDR3 is TGCAGCGTTGTTCTAACCCAAGAGACCCAGTACTTC. The encoded protein is CSVVLTQETQYF. The chain is built from TRBV29-1 and TRBJ2-5; D is undetermined. Trimming took 4 bases from V and 1 from J, leaving 7 bases between them. The length of the CDR3 is 12 residues. Per germline, CDR1 SQVTM and CDR2 ANQGSEA.

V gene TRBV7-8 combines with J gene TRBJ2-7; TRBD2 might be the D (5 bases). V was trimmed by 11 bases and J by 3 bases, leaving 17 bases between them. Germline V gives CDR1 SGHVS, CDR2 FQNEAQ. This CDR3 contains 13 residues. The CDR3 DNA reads TGTGCCGGGTCGGAGGCAAACCGCTACGAGCAGTACTTC. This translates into CAGSEANRYEQYF.

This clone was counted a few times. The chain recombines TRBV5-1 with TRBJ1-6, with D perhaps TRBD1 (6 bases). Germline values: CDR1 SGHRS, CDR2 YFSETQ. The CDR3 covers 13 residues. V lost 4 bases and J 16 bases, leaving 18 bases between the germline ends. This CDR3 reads CASSPSGTLLLHF. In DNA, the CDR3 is TGCGCCAGCAGCCCCTCCGGGACACTCCTTCTCCACTTT.

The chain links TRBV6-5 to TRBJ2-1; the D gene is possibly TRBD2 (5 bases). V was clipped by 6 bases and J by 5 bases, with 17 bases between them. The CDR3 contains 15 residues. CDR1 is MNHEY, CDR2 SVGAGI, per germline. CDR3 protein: CASSPLAGRHNEQFF. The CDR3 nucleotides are TGTGCCAGCAGCCCCCTGGCGGGCCGTCACAATGAGCAGTTCTTC.

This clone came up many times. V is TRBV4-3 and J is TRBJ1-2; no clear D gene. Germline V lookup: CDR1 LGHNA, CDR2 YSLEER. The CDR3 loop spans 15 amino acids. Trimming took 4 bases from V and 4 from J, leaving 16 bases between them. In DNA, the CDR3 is TGCGCCAGCAGCCCCCAAGACGGAACAGCCTATGGCTACACCTTC. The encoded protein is CASSPQDGTAYGYTF.

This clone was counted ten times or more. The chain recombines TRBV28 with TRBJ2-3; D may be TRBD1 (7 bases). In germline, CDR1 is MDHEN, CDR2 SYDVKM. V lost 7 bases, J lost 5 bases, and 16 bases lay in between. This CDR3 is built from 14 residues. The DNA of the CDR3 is TGTGCCAGCACAGGGGGAGGTTTTGGAGATACGCAGTATTTT. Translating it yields CASTGGGFGDTQYF.